The 8 T cell receptor beta chains in this list originate from one sample, sequenced in a study of blood T cell repertoires in COVID-19 (TCRdb year 2020). The library was produced with the immunoSEQ multiplex PCR assay. What TCRdb holds here is the immuneACCESS table cut down to in-frame rearrangements. Part of the clones is not present; checked against another copy, under half of the missing clones reflect an unresolved V gene, and the others are unexplained. The sample yields some 100,000 clones; about 85% were counted once. The ten top clones hold around 7.7% of the sample. The sample was peripheral blood. These receptors came from a human donor in a cohort sampled during active COVID-19.

This clone was picked up one time. V usage is TRBV10-3 and J usage is TRBJ2-1; 9 bases align to TRBD2. The CDR3 extends over 14 amino acids. The germline V gene encodes CDR1 ENHRY and CDR2 SYGVKD. The CDR3 nucleotides are TGTGCGTGCGCGGGGGGGCGGAAATACAATGAGCAGTTCTTC. Residues: CACAGGRKYNEQFF.

In DNA, the CDR3 is TGCGCCAGCAGCCAGCCCACTGGGACAGTCACAGATACGCAGTATTTT. Residues: CASSQPTGTVTDTQYF. The chain employs TRBV4-1 and TRBJ2-3; TRBD1 matches 7 bases. CDR1 and CDR2 (germline): MGHRA, YSYEKL. Germline trimming cut 3 bases from V and 2 bases from J; bases unmatched to any gene: 8. CDR3 length equals 16 residues.

This chain joins TRBV6-1 and TRBJ1-2; the D is unclear. This CDR3 is 14 amino acids long. Per germline, CDR1 MNHNS and CDR2 SASEGT. The V end lost 1 base, the J end lost 7 bases, and 13 bases lay between the germline ends. CDR3 protein: CASSEDSLPGGYTF. The CDR3 bases are TGTGCCAGCAGTGAAGATAGTCTGCCTGGTGGCTACACCTTC.

The chain employs TRBV2 and TRBJ2-3; D is perhaps TRBD2 (6 bases). With 7 bases removed from V and 1 base from J, the gap between germline ends came to 15 bases. Germline values: CDR1 SNHLY, CDR2 FYNNEI. The CDR3 is 15 residues long. The CDR3 DNA is TGTGCCAGCACCCAACTGGCTAGCGGCACAGATACGCAGTATTTT. Translating it yields CASTQLASGTDTQYF.

The chain employs TRBV19 and TRBJ2-5; 7 bases match TRBD2. Trimming at V came to 5 bases and at J to 5 bases, leaving 11 bases not matched to a gene. Germline loops: CDR1 LNHDA, CDR2 SQIVND (reference sequence). The CDR3 is made up of 15 amino acids. CDR3 sequence reads: CASSQMAGVWETQYF. Written as DNA, the CDR3 is TGTGCCAGTAGTCAGATGGCGGGAGTTTGGGAGACCCAGTACTTC.

The gene calls are TRBV18 and TRBJ1-5; 7 bases map to TRBD1. Germline trimming cut 2 bases from V and 4 bases from J; bases unmatched to any gene: 2. The germline V gene has CDR1 KGHSH and CDR2 LQKENI. The CDR3 is made up of 14 amino acids. The CDR3 here is CASSPLGQNQPQHF. As DNA, the CDR3 is TGTGCCAGCTCACCATTGGGACAGAATCAGCCCCAGCATTTT.

Here the CDR3 reads CASSREGAGPGELFF. The CDR3 region has the DNA TGTGCCAGTTCAAGAGAGGGAGCGGGGCCTGGGGAGCTGTTTTTT. The genes are TRBV19 and TRBJ2-2, with 7 bases matching TRBD2. J lost 8 bases, V lost 8 bases, and 14 bases had no gene match. The V gene's germline CDR1 is LNHDA and CDR2 SQIVND (reference sequence). This CDR3 has 15 amino acids.

This chain uses TRBV7-9 with TRBJ1-1; a weak D match, TRBD1 (5 bases). Germline lookup yields CDR1 SEHNR and CDR2 FQNEAQ (reference sequence). Trimming pared 6 bases from V and 8 bases from J, leaving 10 bases between. There are 11 residues in the CDR3. The CDR3 loop reads CASRGEGEAFF. The DNA of the CDR3 is TGTGCCAGCAGGGGGGAGGGAGAAGCTTTCTTT.